Presented here are 17 T cell receptor beta chains from one specimen sequenced in a study of T cells in Graves' hyperthyroidism and ophthalmopathy. Regions amplified from RNA transcripts were the TCR beta CDR3 regions. Carried out on the TCR CDR3, a first-round RT-PCR used the HTBI primer set. TCRdb re-called the multiplex PCR reads through MiXCR, storing one row per CDR3 protein. The sample carries hundreds of thousands of distinct CDR3 sequences, roughly 46% recorded once. Sequences were obtained from peripheral blood or thyroid tissue (not recorded which). The receptors shown here come from an adult man with Graves' disease, either hyperthyroidism or ophthalmopathy (not recorded which).

This clonotype was seen more than once but under ten times. CDR3 bases: TGTGCCAGCAGCTTGACGTCAAGGAGCTCCTATAATTCACCCCTCCACTTT. It yields the protein CASSLTSRSSYNSPLHF. V usage is TRBV7-9 and J usage is TRBJ1-6, with D hard to call. From germline, CDR1 is SEHNR and CDR2 FQNEAQ (reference sequence). Trimming pared 3 bases from V and 0 bases from J, leaving 12 bases between. The length of the CDR3 is 17 residues.

The chain uses TRBV29-1 and TRBJ2-3, with TRBD2 matching over 8 bases. Germline V gene data show CDR1 as SQVTM and CDR2 as ANQGSEA. The CDR3 consists of 15 residues. V gave up 3 bases and J gave up 0 bases; unmatched junction bases: 5. DNA of the CDR3: TGCAGCGTTGACGGTAGCGGGGCTAGCACAGATACGCAGTATTTT. Its translation is CSVDGSGASTDTQYF.

The genes are TRBV24-1 and TRBJ1-5, with D unresolved. V was cut by 7 bases and J by 2 bases, with 14 bases left in between. Germline assignment: CDR1 KGHDR and CDR2 SFDVKD. CDR3 length: 15 amino acids. CDR3 nucleotide sequence: TGTGCCACCAGCGCATATGAGGGTGGCAATCAGCCCCAGCATTTT. It specifies CATSAYEGGNQPQHF.

Regarding this clonotype: The junction departs from the called germline gene at one end, perhaps through a read error. The J gene is TRBJ1-5, the V gene TRBV7-2; 7 bases map to TRBD1. This CDR3 contains 17 residues. Germline lookup yields CDR1 SGHTA and CDR2 FQGNSA. CDR3 loop: CANSPGGLGQINQPQHF. In DNA, the CDR3 is TGTGCCAACAGCCCGGGGGGGTTGGGACAGATCAATCAGCCCCAGCATTTT.

This clonotype was seen many times. The gene calls are TRBV7-9 and TRBJ2-5; D is unclear. The germline V and J ends were trimmed by 2 bases and 1 base, with 8 bases remaining between them. The CDR3 runs to 14 residues. Germline-derived CDR1 and CDR2 are SEHNR and FQNEAQ (reference sequence). CDR3 protein: CASSLRQIQETQYF. The CDR3 nucleotides read TGTGCCAGCAGCTTAAGGCAGATCCAAGAGACCCAGTACTTC.

This clonotype was recorded at least ten times. The genes are TRBV19 and TRBJ1-4; D is unclear. Looked up from germline, CDR1 is LNHDA and CDR2 is SQIVND (reference sequence). This CDR3 is 12 amino acids long. V dropped 10 bases and J dropped 5 bases, with 11 bases sitting between them. CDR3 region: CATSTGNEKLFF. CDR3 DNA: TGTGCCACCTCCACTGGGAATGAAAAACTGTTTTTT.

The chain employs TRBV24-1 and TRBJ2-2, with 7 positions matching TRBD2. From germline, CDR1 is KGHDR and CDR2 SFDVKD. This CDR3 spans 16 amino acids. The J segment lost 6 bases and the V segment lost 0 bases, leaving 6 bases of the junction unmatched. CDR3 DNA sequence: TGTGCCACCAGTGATTTGAAAGGGAGGGTACCCGGGGAGCTGTTTTTT. It codes for CATSDLKGRVPGELFF.

The chain employs TRBV24-1 and TRBJ1-2; weak D call: TRBD1 (5 bases). CDR1 is KGHDR and CDR2 is SFDVKD in the germline V gene. V was trimmed by 0 bases and J by 8 bases, leaving 15 bases between them. This CDR3 has 15 amino acids. The CDR3 spells CATSDLVRGVGGYTF. CDR3 nucleotide sequence: TGTGCCACCAGTGATTTGGTTCGAGGGGTCGGGGGCTACACCTTC.

The chain recombines TRBV11-2 with TRBJ1-6; D may be TRBD1 (5 bases). In germline, CDR1 is SGHAT, CDR2 FQNNGV. The CDR3 totals 14 residues. V was trimmed by 5 bases and J by 9 bases, leaving 14 bases between them. CDR3 in DNA: TGTGCCAGCAGCCGTGGGACGGAAGGTTCACCCCTCCACTTT. This gives the protein CASSRGTEGSPLHF.

The rearrangement joins TRBV7-9 to TRBJ1-1, with D unresolved. The CDR3 is 14 residues long. V was shortened by 6 bases and J by 3 bases, with 14 bases between the two germline ends. Germline CDR1 SEHNR, CDR2 FQNEAQ (reference sequence). CDR3 sequence reads: CASRSPGEHTEAFF. DNA for the CDR3: TGTGCCAGCAGGTCGCCTGGGGAGCACACTGAAGCTTTCTTT.

The V and J genes are TRBV2 and TRBJ1-4; 9 bases fit TRBD1. The CDR3 is 16 residues long. In germline, CDR1 is SNHLY, CDR2 FYNNEI. V was clipped by 6 bases and J by 3 bases; unmatched bases: 8. The DNA of the CDR3 is TGTGCCAGCAGAGAGGGACAGGGAATTGCTAATGAAAAACTGTTTTTT. It is translated as CASREGQGIANEKLFF.

This clonotype came up a few times. V and J are TRBV6-6 and TRBJ1-2; a weak D match, TRBD1 (5 bases). The CDR3 runs 13 residues. V shed 10 bases and J shed 2 bases, with 14 bases lying between them. Germline V gene data show CDR1 as MNHNY and CDR2 as SVGAGI (reference sequence). CDR3 DNA sequence: TGTGCCACCCAGGGACGGGAAAACTATGGCTACACCTTC. Translating it yields CATQGRENYGYTF.

CDR3 bases: TGTGCCAGCGCACAGGGGGTCGGTGGAAACACCATATATTTT. This codes for CASAQGVGGNTIYF. This chain connects TRBV25-1 to TRBJ1-3, with TRBD1 matching over 8 bases. The J segment lost 3 bases and the V segment lost 8 bases, leaving 6 bases of the junction unmatched. The CDR3 is 14 residues long. Germline assignment: CDR1 MGHDK and CDR2 SYGVNS.

The rearrangement uses TRBV6-1 and TRBJ2-6, with D perhaps TRBD1 (5 bases). Trimming removed 3 bases at V and 1 base at J, with 7 bases between. This CDR3 contains 15 residues. From germline, CDR1 is MNHNS and CDR2 SASEGT. CDR3 bases: TGTGCCAGCAGTGACAGGGTTTCTGGGGCCAACGTCCTGACTTTC. Protein product: CASSDRVSGANVLTF.

The chain recombines TRBV20-1 with TRBJ1-3; no clear D gene. Trimming left V 6 bases short and J 0 bases short, with 9 bases between. Germline CDR1 reads DFQATT; CDR2 reads SNEGSKA (reference sequence). The CDR3 sequence is 13 residues long. CDR3 sequence reads: CSAEGSSGNTIYF. The CDR3 coding sequence is TGCAGTGCCGAAGGGAGCTCTGGAAACACCATATATTTT.

For this clonotype: The junction differs from germline at one of its ends, possibly a read error. V and J are TRBV2 and TRBJ1-5; possible D gene TRBD1, 6 bases. Germline V gene data show CDR1 as SNHLY and CDR2 as FYNNEI. The CDR3 has 13 amino acids. CDR3 coding DNA: TGTGCCAGCAGTTCAGGGGTTCGTCAGCCCCAGCGTTTT. Protein sequence: CASSSGVRQPQRF.

Details on this clonotype: A far larger clone is one nucleotide away, so this likely arose from a read error. Because it lacks the conserved phenylalanine or tryptophan at the end, this CDR3 is likely a read error. The genes are TRBV7-8 and TRBJ2-5, with TRBD2 matching 8 bases. CDR3 size: 13 residues. In germline, CDR1 is SGHVS, CDR2 FQNEAQ. The ends lost 2 bases at V and 4 bases at J; junction bases unmatched: 0. The CDR3 nucleotides read TGTGCCAGCAGCTTACTAGCGGGAGAGACCCAGTACTAC. This translates into CASSLLAGETQYY.